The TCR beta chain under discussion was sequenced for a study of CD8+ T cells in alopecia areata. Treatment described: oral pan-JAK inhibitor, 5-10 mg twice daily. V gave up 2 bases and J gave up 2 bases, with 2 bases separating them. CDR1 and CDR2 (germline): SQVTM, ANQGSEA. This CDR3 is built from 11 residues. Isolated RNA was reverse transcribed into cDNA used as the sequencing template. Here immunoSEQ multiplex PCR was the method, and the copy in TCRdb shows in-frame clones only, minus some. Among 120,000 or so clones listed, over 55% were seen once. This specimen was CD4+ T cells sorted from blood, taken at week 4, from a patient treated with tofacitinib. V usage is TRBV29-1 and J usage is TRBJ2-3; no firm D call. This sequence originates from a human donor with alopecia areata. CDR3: CSVESTDTQYF. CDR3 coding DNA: TGCAGCGTTGAATCCACAGATACGCAGTATTTT.